This TCR beta chain emerged from a study of blood T cell repertoires in COVID-19. In the study overall: T cells, B-cell-depleted T cells, or PBMCs provided the cDNA or gDNA that served as material.

Residents of over 20 US areas, aged roughly 18 to 89 years, made up the participants. This clone came up a few times. In the original workflow: For nucleated cells, counts were estimated from reference gene primer amplification. TCRdb's table, derived via immunoSEQ multiplex PCR, lists solely in-frame clones and lacks some. V, J and clone size reflect that table, while D and trimming were determined from the DNA. The profile shows about 160,000 clones, about 85% of them singletons. What was sequenced was PBMCs or T cells enriched from blood (not recorded which). The receptor was isolated from a middle-aged woman with acute COVID-19.

CDR3 sequence reads: CASSLLGGQPQHF. The CDR3 coding sequence is TGTGCCAGCAGCTTACTAGGAGGTCAGCCCCAGCATTTT. This chain joins TRBV7-8 and TRBJ1-5; D gene unclear. This CDR3 spans 13 amino acids. CDR1 is SGHVS, CDR2 FQNEAQ, per germline. The ends were cut back, 2 bases at V and 6 bases at J, with 8 bases in the middle.